These 9 T cell receptor beta chains originate from one sample sequenced in a study of cytomegalovirus exposure and HLA in healthy donors. 60 Vbeta and 13 Jbeta primers were used in PCR. TCRdb's copy holds only in-frame clones and misses some; the assay was immunoSEQ multiplex PCR. In the table there are some 180,000 clones, around 73% of which are singletons. The sequencing input was PBMCs. The source is a woman aged 18 to 35 in good health and CMV-seropositive.

The genes are TRBV15 and TRBJ1-4; D is unresolved. Germline-derived CDR1 and CDR2 are LNHNV and YYDKDF (reference sequence). V lost 3 bases and J 5 bases, leaving 16 bases between the germline ends. The CDR3 spans 16 residues. This CDR3 reads CATSRDGRTENEKLFF. For the CDR3, the DNA is TGTGCCACCAGCAGGGATGGACGGACTGAGAATGAAAAACTGTTTTTT.

This clone has a handful of counts. The chain uses TRBV11-3 and TRBJ2-7; D may be TRBD1 (5 bases). With 4 bases removed from V and 0 bases from J, the gap between germline ends came to 13 bases. The germline gives CDR1 SGHNT, CDR2 YENEEA. This CDR3 contains 15 residues. For the CDR3, the DNA is TGTGCCAGCAGCTCAACGACAGACCCCTCCTACGAGCAGTACTTC. Amino acid sequence: CASSSTTDPSYEQYF.

The table lists this clone with a few counts. An end of the junction differs from the germline gene, which may be a read error. This chain connects TRBV7-9 to TRBJ1-5; D is possibly TRBD1 (5 bases). Germline V gene sequence: CDR1 SEHNR, CDR2 FQNEAQ (reference sequence). This CDR3 contains 15 residues. The CDR3 sequence is CSSSFWQGRDQPQHF. The DNA of the CDR3 is TGTTCCAGCAGCTTCTGGCAGGGCCGCGATCAGCCCCAGCATTTT.

The V and J genes are TRBV6-5 and TRBJ1-1, with D unresolved. The CDR3 sequence is 15 residues long. Looked up from germline, CDR1 is MNHEY and CDR2 is SVGAGI. Trimming shortened V by 0 bases and J by 4 bases, and 12 bases separated the two germline ends. CDR3 DNA sequence: TGTGCCAGCAGTTACTCGTCCGGAGGTGGCACTGAAGCTTTCTTT. Residues: CASSYSSGGGTEAFF.

The rearrangement uses TRBV13 and TRBJ2-5; unclear D gene. TRBJ2-7 matches the DNA end more closely, so the J call is doubtful. The CDR3 covers 13 residues. Germline assignment: CDR1 PRHDT and CDR2 FYEKMQ (reference sequence). The CDR3 region has the DNA TGTGCCAGCAGCTTACCCGGAGCCTACGAGCAGTACTTC. Its protein is CASSLPGAYEQYF.

The genes are TRBV9 and TRBJ1-2, with D uncertain. The germline V and J ends were trimmed by 1 base and 8 bases, with 18 bases remaining between them. Germline CDR1 is SGDLS and CDR2 is YYNGEE. The CDR3 totals 15 residues. CDR3 nucleotides: TGTGCCAGCAGCGTACAGTCCCGGGGAAGTGGGGGCTACACCTTC. As protein: CASSVQSRGSGGYTF.

This sequence joins TRBV14 and TRBJ2-2; D possibly corresponds to TRBD1 (5 bases). CDR1 and CDR2 (germline): SGHDN, FVKESK. CDR3 length equals 13 residues. Trimming stripped 3 bases from V and 6 bases from J, with 8 bases between. The CDR3, as DNA: TGTGCCAGCAGCCACCTAGGGGCCGGGGAGCTGTTTTTT. It specifies CASSHLGAGELFF.

The chain couples TRBV7-6 to TRBJ1-1; D is possibly TRBD1 (5 bases). The V end was cut by 3 bases, the J end by 1 base, with 15 bases between. The CDR3 has 16 residues. Germline V gene sequence: CDR1 SGHVS, CDR2 FNYEAQ. The CDR3 DNA reads as TGTGCCAGCAGCTTCGCTTTGGGGGGACGGAACACTGAAGCTTTCTTT. It codes for CASSFALGGRNTEAFF.

This clone has a single count. V usage is TRBV19 and J usage is TRBJ2-1, with D possibly TRBD2 on 6 matching bases. The germline CDR1 and CDR2 sequences are LNHDA and SQIVND (reference sequence). The length of the CDR3 is 15 residues. Trimming shortened V by 2 bases and J by 7 bases, and 15 bases separated the two germline ends. For the CDR3, the DNA is TGTGCCAGTAGTATAAGGGAGGCGGTCATGAATGAGCAGTTCTTC. Translated, it gives CASSIREAVMNEQFF.